One and the same sample provided the 32 T cell receptor beta chains below, sequenced in a study of blood T cell repertoires in COVID-19. Sequencing was performed with immunoSEQ multiplex PCR; in TCRdb, only in-frame clones are kept and a portion is missing. This sample carries about 230,000 clones, under 85% of them seen once, and the ten largest clones take approximately 1.8%. The specimen was PBMCs or T cells enriched from blood (not recorded which). The receptors here all came from a man in his sixties who had recovered from COVID-19.

J is TRBJ2-7 and V is TRBV20-1; TRBD1 matches at 7 bases. The germline V gene encodes CDR1 DFQATT and CDR2 SNEGSKA (reference sequence). J was trimmed by 2 bases and V by 3 bases; bases with no gene match: 10. The CDR3 runs 15 residues. The CDR3 loop reads CSASRGQGVPYEQYF. In nucleotides, the CDR3 is TGCAGTGCTAGTCGGGGTCAGGGGGTTCCCTACGAGCAGTACTTC.

CDR3 region: CASSLPLREAPLHF. The CDR3 DNA sequence: TGTGCCAGCAGTTTACCCCTCAGGGAGGCACCCCTCCACTTT. The V and J genes are TRBV27 and TRBJ1-6, with D possibly TRBD1 on 5 matching bases. Germline loops: CDR1 MNHEY, CDR2 SMNVEV (reference sequence). V gave up 2 bases and J gave up 11 bases, with 13 bases separating them. CDR3 length equals 14 residues.

V and J are TRBV18 and TRBJ2-1; the match to TRBD2 covers 7 bases. Germline CDR1 and CDR2: KGHSH and LQKENI. This CDR3 has 16 amino acids. V lost 1 base, J lost 1 base, and 4 bases stayed unmatched. DNA of the CDR3: TGTGCCAGCTCACCACTGTCGGGGGGATCCTACAATGAGCAGTTCTTC. Amino acids: CASSPLSGGSYNEQFF.

The chain employs TRBV7-3 and TRBJ2-1; 7 bases align to TRBD1. The CDR3 contains 16 residues. From germline, CDR1 is SGHTA and CDR2 FQGTGA. After removal of 1 base from V and 0 bases from J, the junction contained 3 bases not matched to a gene. The CDR3 region is CASSLRAGGSYNEQFF. CDR3 DNA: TGTGCCAGCAGCTTAAGGGCAGGGGGCTCCTACAATGAGCAGTTCTTC.

Only a few counts were recorded for this clone. The rearrangement joins TRBV27 to TRBJ2-2; possibly TRBD2 for D (6 bases). V lost 0 bases and J lost 4, with 9 bases in between. Germline assignment: CDR1 MNHEY and CDR2 SMNVEV (reference sequence). This CDR3 is 15 amino acids long. CDR3 loop: CASSLSGGGTGELFF. The CDR3 coding sequence is TGTGCCAGCAGTTTATCCGGGGGTGGCACCGGGGAGCTGTTTTTT.

V usage is TRBV6-1 and J usage is TRBJ1-5; possibly TRBD1 for D (5 bases). The V and J ends lost 4 bases and 2 bases respectively, with 18 bases between them. The CDR3 spans 17 residues. CDR1 and CDR2 from the germline V gene are MNHNS and SASEGT. In DNA, the CDR3 is TGTGCCAGCAGTGCCCTATGGGGGGTTGTGGGCAATCAGCCCCAGCATTTT. Encoded protein: CASSALWGVVGNQPQHF.

The V and J genes are TRBV7-9 and TRBJ2-6; D call uncertain. The CDR3 length is 15 residues. Germline V gives CDR1 SEHNR, CDR2 FQNEAQ (reference sequence). V lost 1 base and J 3 bases, leaving 7 bases between the germline ends. CDR3 amino acids: CASSLGGVGANVLTF. CDR3 DNA: TGTGCCAGCAGCTTAGGAGGAGTTGGGGCCAACGTCCTGACTTTC.

The V and J genes are TRBV19 and TRBJ1-2, with D possibly matching TRBD1 (6 bases). The CDR3 is 14 residues long. The V and J ends lost 1 base and 4 bases respectively, with 10 bases between them. Germline V gene sequence: CDR1 LNHDA, CDR2 SQIVND (reference sequence). The CDR3 DNA is TGTGCCAGTAGTATAGGGACAGAGGGCTATGGCTACACCTTC. Amino acids: CASSIGTEGYGYTF.

The chain employs TRBV5-1 and TRBJ2-2; 7 bases align to TRBD2. The CDR3 is 14 residues long. V lost 4 bases, J lost 2 bases, and 2 bases stayed unmatched. The germline gives CDR1 SGHRS, CDR2 YFSETQ. The CDR3 DNA reads as TGCGCCAGCAGCCCGGGACTAAACACCGGGGAGCTGTTTTTT. Translating gives CASSPGLNTGELFF.

The chain recombines TRBV6-5 with TRBJ2-7, with D tentatively TRBD1 (6 bases). The CDR3 covers 15 residues. Looked up from germline, CDR1 is MNHEY and CDR2 is SVGAGI. V lost 5 bases and J lost 3, with 17 bases in between. As DNA, the CDR3 is TGTGCCAGCAGTCTAAGGGCAGGGGATAGCTACGAGCAGTACTTC. Residues: CASSLRAGDSYEQYF.

The CDR3 DNA sequence: TGTGCCAGCAGGAGCGGGGGGGCCGACACCGGGGAGCTGTTTTTT. Residues: CASRSGGADTGELFF. This sequence joins TRBV6-5 and TRBJ2-2; 10 nucleotides line up with TRBD2. CDR3 length: 15 residues. Germline CDR1 MNHEY, CDR2 SVGAGI. The J segment lost 3 bases and the V segment lost 6 bases, leaving 4 bases of the junction unmatched.

V gene TRBV7-9 combines with J gene TRBJ2-1; D may be TRBD1 (5 bases). The germline V gene encodes CDR1 SEHNR and CDR2 FQNEAQ (reference sequence). The germline V and J ends were trimmed by 1 base and 7 bases, with 14 bases remaining between them. CDR3 size: 15 residues. CDR3 protein: CASSLGGSEGNEQFF. The DNA for the CDR3 is TGTGCCAGCAGCTTAGGGGGCAGTGAAGGAAATGAGCAGTTCTTC.

The V gene is TRBV18, the J gene TRBJ1-6; TRBD1 matches 7 bases. The CDR3 consists of 12 residues. Per germline, CDR1 KGHSH and CDR2 LQKENI. The ends lost 6 bases at V and 11 bases at J; junction bases unmatched: 4. The DNA of the CDR3 is TGTGCCAGCTCGGGGGACAGAACACCCCTCCACTTT. It is translated as CASSGDRTPLHF.

The chain links TRBV4-2 to TRBJ1-1; D unresolved. The CDR3 totals 12 residues. Germline CDR1 and CDR2: LGHNA and YNFKEQ. Trimming took 4 bases from V and 1 from J, leaving 4 bases between them. Here the CDR3 reads CASSPGNTEAFF. In nucleotides, the CDR3 is TGTGCCAGCAGCCCAGGGAACACTGAAGCTTTCTTT.

This sequence joins TRBV6-4 and TRBJ2-3; D is undetermined. The ends were cut back, 3 bases at V and 4 bases at J, with 8 bases in the middle. Germline CDR1 and CDR2: MRHNA and SNTAGT. CDR3 length: 13 residues. For the CDR3, the DNA is TGTGCCAGCAGTGAACGTCTAGCAGATACGCAGTATTTT. Its protein is CASSERLADTQYF.

This clone was seen only once. This chain links TRBV13 with TRBJ2-2, with D tentatively TRBD1 (7 bases). There are 16 residues in the CDR3. The ends were cut back, 7 bases at V and 5 bases at J, with 20 bases in the middle. CDR1 and CDR2 (germline): PRHDT, FYEKMQ (reference sequence). The CDR3 is CASTNRDRRGTGELFF. Here the CDR3 DNA reads TGTGCCAGCACCAATCGGGACAGACGGGGGACCGGGGAGCTGTTTTTT.

The rearrangement links TRBV6-1 to TRBJ1-4; possible D gene TRBD1, 6 bases. This CDR3 is built from 15 residues. Trimming took 1 base from V and 4 from J, leaving 10 bases between them. Per germline, CDR1 MNHNS and CDR2 SASEGT. CDR3 protein: CASSEGHRDNEKLFF. CDR3 coding DNA: TGTGCCAGCAGTGAAGGTCACAGGGATAATGAAAAACTGTTTTTT.

The chain is built from TRBV27 and TRBJ1-6; 11 bases agree with TRBD1. The CDR3 length is 17 residues. Per the germline V gene, CDR1 is MNHEY and CDR2 is SMNVEV (reference sequence). Germline trimming cut 8 bases from V and 5 bases from J; bases unmatched to any gene: 11. This chain's CDR3 is CASAHEDRGRDNSPLHF. CDR3 sequence (DNA): TGTGCCAGCGCACACGAGGACAGGGGGCGTGATAATTCACCCCTCCACTTT.

V gene TRBV9 combines with J gene TRBJ2-3, with D possibly being TRBD1 (5 bases). Per germline, CDR1 SGDLS and CDR2 YYNGEE. The CDR3 extends over 14 amino acids. V lost 0 bases and J lost 2, with 7 bases in between. CDR3 protein: CASSVETVTDTQYF. CDR3 DNA sequence: TGTGCCAGCAGCGTAGAGACAGTCACAGATACGCAGTATTTT.

The genes are TRBV5-1 and TRBJ1-1; 10 bases fit TRBD1. V dropped 4 bases and J dropped 3; count of bases not matched to a gene: 6. CDR3 length: 15 amino acids. CDR1 is SGHRS, CDR2 YFSETQ, per germline. The chain's CDR3 is CASSVDGQGDTEAFF. In DNA, the CDR3 is TGCGCCAGCAGCGTGGACGGACAGGGGGACACTGAAGCTTTCTTT. Using reference TRBV5-1 and TRBJ1-1 for the parts outside the CDR3, the full variable domain is KAGVTQTPRYLIKTRGQQVTLSCSPISGHRSVSWYQQTPGQGLQFLFEYFSETQRNKGNFPGRFSGRQFSNSRSEMNVSTLELGDSALYLCASSVDGQGDTEAFFGQGTRLTVV.

This chain uses TRBV19 with TRBJ1-1, with D unresolved. V lost 5 bases to trimming and J lost 4 bases, with 17 bases between them. The germline gives CDR1 LNHDA, CDR2 SQIVND (reference sequence). CDR3 length: 15 amino acids. The chain's CDR3 is CASSPVPGAGTEAFF. The CDR3 region has the DNA TGTGCCAGTAGTCCCGTCCCGGGTGCGGGCACTGAAGCTTTCTTT. Full variable domain (outside the CDR3, taken from reference TRBV19 and TRBJ1-1): DGGITQSPKYLFRKEGQNVTLSCEQNLNHDAMYWYRQDPGQGLRLIYYSQIVNDFQKGDIAEGYSVSREKKESFPLTVTSAQKNPTAFYLCASSPVPGAGTEAFFGQGTRLTVV.

The sample holds one count of this clone. The rearrangement uses TRBV11-2 and TRBJ2-5, with D perhaps matching TRBD1 (6 bases). The CDR3 runs 15 residues. Germline V gene data show CDR1 as SGHAT and CDR2 as FQNNGV. V was trimmed by 1 base and J by 0 bases, leaving 9 bases between them. CDR3 bases: TGTGCCAGCAGCTTAGTCGACAGGTACCAAGAGACCCAGTACTTC. It translates to CASSLVDRYQETQYF.

The chain uses TRBV5-1 and TRBJ1-1; 7 bases are shared with TRBD1. CDR3 length equals 14 residues. Trimming removed 7 bases from V and 2 bases from J; junction bases left unmatched: 8. Germline loops: CDR1 SGHRS, CDR2 YFSETQ. This CDR3 is CASSQGQTNTEAFF. The CDR3 DNA is TGCGCCAGCTCCCAGGGACAGACTAACACTGAAGCTTTCTTT.

This clone has only a few counts. The CDR3, as DNA: TGTGCCAGCAGCCCATTAACGGGACAGGGGGCCGGCTATGGCTACACCTTC. Protein product: CASSPLTGQGAGYGYTF. This chain uses TRBV3-1 (or the pseudogene TRBV3-2) with TRBJ1-2; 12 positions match TRBD1. Germline V gene data show CDR1 as LGHDT and CDR2 as YNNKEL (reference sequence). J gave up 4 bases and V 4 bases, and 10 bases lay outside the gene matches. The CDR3 loop spans 17 amino acids.

The rearrangement uses TRBV12-3 or TRBV12-4 and TRBJ1-6, with 7 bases that match TRBD1. Trimming cost V 5 bases and J 9 bases; bases outside gene matches: 4. There are 13 residues in the CDR3. The CDR3 DNA reads TGTGCCAGCAGTATGACAGGGAGTTCACCCCTCCACTTT. Residues: CASSMTGSSPLHF.

This clone has only one observation. The chain is built from TRBV4-3 and TRBJ2-6, with D possibly TRBD1 on 5 matching bases. The CDR3 is made up of 17 amino acids. Trimming took 1 base from V and 0 from J, leaving 10 bases between them. CDR1 and CDR2 from the germline V gene are LGHNA and YSLEER. This CDR3 is CASSQGTGNSGANVLTF. The CDR3 DNA follows: TGCGCCAGCAGCCAAGGTACAGGAAACTCTGGGGCCAACGTCCTGACTTTC.

The gene calls are TRBV10-3 and TRBJ1-1; D uncertain. V was shortened by 4 bases and J by 5 bases, with 11 bases between the two germline ends. Looked up from germline, CDR1 is ENHRY and CDR2 is SYGVKD. This CDR3 spans 13 amino acids. The CDR3 DNA is TGTGCCATCAGTGCGTCGGGAGCAACTGAAGCTTTCTTT. It encodes CAISASGATEAFF.

The rearrangement uses TRBV3-1 (or the pseudogene TRBV3-2) and TRBJ1-1; weak D call: TRBD1 (6 bases). Germline V gene sequence: CDR1 LGHDT, CDR2 YNNKEL (reference sequence). Trimming took 5 bases from V and 4 from J, leaving 11 bases between them. The CDR3 is 13 residues long. The CDR3 DNA reads as TGTGCCAGCAGCAGGGACACAGGCACTGAAGCTTTCTTT. This translates into CASSRDTGTEAFF.

V gene TRBV18 combines with J gene TRBJ2-5, with 7 positions matching TRBD2. The ends lost 3 bases at V and 5 bases at J; junction bases unmatched: 6. The CDR3 loop spans 14 amino acids. CDR1 KGHSH and CDR2 LQKENI come from the germline V gene. The CDR3 region has the DNA TGTGCCAGCTCACCCCAGCGAGCGGGGGAGACCCAGTACTTC. This gives the protein CASSPQRAGETQYF.

The count of this clone is one. The chain employs TRBV2 and TRBJ1-4; 8 bases line up with TRBD1. V lost 6 bases to trimming and J lost 5 bases; unmatched junction nucleotides: 5. The CDR3 is 14 residues long. CDR1 and CDR2 from the germline V gene are SNHLY and FYNNEI. The CDR3 nucleotides read TGTGCCAGCAGCGATGGGACAGGCAATGAAAAACTGTTTTTT. It translates to CASSDGTGNEKLFF.

This chain uses TRBV6-5 with TRBJ1-1; 9 nucleotides agree with TRBD1. From germline, CDR1 is MNHEY and CDR2 SVGAGI. Trimming cost V 0 bases and J 3 bases; bases outside gene matches: 2. The CDR3 consists of 15 residues. The CDR3 coding sequence is TGTGCCAGCAGTTACTCACAGGGGGCAGACACTGAAGCTTTCTTT. It yields the protein CASSYSQGADTEAFF.

This sequence joins TRBV2 and TRBJ2-5; 12 bases are a match to TRBD2. After removal of 5 bases from V and 1 base from J, the junction contained 5 bases not matched to a gene. Per the germline V gene, CDR1 is SNHLY and CDR2 is FYNNEI. The CDR3 consists of 16 residues. The CDR3 DNA reads as TGTGCCAGCAGTTCCGGACTAGCGGGGTCCCAAGAGACCCAGTACTTC. Translated: CASSSGLAGSQETQYF.